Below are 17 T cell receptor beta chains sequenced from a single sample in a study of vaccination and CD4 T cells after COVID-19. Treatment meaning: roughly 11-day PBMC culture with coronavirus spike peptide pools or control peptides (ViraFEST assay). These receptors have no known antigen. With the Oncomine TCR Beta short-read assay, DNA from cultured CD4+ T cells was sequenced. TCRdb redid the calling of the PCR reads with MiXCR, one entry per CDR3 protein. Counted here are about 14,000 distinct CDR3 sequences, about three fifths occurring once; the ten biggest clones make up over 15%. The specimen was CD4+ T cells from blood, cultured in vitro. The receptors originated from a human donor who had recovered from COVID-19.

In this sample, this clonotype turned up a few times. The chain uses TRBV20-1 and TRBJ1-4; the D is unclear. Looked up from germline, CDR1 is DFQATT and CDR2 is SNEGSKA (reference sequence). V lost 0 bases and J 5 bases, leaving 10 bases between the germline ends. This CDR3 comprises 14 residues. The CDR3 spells CSARDFRVNEKLFF. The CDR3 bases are TGCAGTGCTAGAGATTTTCGAGTGAATGAAAAACTGTTTTTT.

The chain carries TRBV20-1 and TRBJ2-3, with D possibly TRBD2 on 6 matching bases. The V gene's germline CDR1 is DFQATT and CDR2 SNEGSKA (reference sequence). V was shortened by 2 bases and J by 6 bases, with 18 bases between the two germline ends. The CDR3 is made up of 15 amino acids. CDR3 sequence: CSARRRDAQPDTQYF. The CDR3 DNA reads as TGCAGTGCTAGAAGGCGGGACGCACAGCCGGATACGCAGTATTTT.

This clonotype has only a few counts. Written as DNA, the CDR3 is TGTGCCAGCAGCGACCCTAGGGGGCGCGGCGAGACCCAGTACTTC. This gives the protein CASSDPRGRGETQYF. The chain links TRBV7-9 to TRBJ2-5, with TRBD1 matching over 7 bases. The germline V gene has CDR1 SEHNR and CDR2 FQNEAQ (reference sequence). CDR3 length equals 15 residues. With 5 bases clipped from V and 5 bases from J, the junction kept 11 bases outside the gene matches.

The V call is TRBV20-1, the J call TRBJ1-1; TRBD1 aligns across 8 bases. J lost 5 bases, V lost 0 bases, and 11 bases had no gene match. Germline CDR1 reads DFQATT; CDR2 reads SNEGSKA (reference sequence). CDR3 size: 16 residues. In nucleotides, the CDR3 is TGCAGTGCTAGAGACGTACAACAGGGGGGAAGAACTGAAGCTTTCTTT. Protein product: CSARDVQQGGRTEAFF.

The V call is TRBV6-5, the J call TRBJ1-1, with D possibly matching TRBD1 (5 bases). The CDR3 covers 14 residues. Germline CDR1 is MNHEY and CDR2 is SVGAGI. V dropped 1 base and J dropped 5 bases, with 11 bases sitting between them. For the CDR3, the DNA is TGTGCCAGCAGTTACTTGAGGGGAGGTACTGAAGCTTTCTTT. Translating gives CASSYLRGGTEAFF.

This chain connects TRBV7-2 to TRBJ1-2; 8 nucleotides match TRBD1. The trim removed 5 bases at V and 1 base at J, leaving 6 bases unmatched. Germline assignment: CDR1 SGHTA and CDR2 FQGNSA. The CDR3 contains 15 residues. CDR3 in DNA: TGTGCCAGCAGCGCTACCGACAGGGGTAACTATGGCTACACCTTC. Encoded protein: CASSATDRGNYGYTF.

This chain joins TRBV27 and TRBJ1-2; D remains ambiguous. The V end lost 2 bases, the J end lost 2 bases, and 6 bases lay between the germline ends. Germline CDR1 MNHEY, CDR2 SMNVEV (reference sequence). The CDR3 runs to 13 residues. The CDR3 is CASSLGQNYGYTF. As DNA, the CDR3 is TGTGCCAGCAGTTTAGGTCAGAACTATGGCTACACCTTC.

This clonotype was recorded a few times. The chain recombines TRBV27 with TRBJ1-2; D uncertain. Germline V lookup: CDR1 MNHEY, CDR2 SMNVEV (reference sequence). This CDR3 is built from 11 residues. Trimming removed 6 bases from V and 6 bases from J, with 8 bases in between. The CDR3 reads CASRGADGYTF. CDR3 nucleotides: TGTGCCAGCAGGGGCGCCGATGGCTACACCTTC.

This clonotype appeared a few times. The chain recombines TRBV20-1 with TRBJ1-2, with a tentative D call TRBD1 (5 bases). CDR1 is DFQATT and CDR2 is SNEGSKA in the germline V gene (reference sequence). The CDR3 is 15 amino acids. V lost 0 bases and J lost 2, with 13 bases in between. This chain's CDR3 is CSARDPGFSNYGYTF. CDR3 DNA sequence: TGCAGTGCTAGAGATCCAGGGTTTAGCAACTATGGCTACACCTTC.

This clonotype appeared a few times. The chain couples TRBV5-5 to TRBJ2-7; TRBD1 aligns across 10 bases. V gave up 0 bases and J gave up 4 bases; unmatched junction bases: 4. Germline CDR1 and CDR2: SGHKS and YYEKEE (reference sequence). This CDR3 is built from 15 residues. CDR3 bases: TGTGCCAGCAGCTTGGGACCGGGACAGGGGTACGAGCAGTACTTC. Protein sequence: CASSLGPGQGYEQYF.

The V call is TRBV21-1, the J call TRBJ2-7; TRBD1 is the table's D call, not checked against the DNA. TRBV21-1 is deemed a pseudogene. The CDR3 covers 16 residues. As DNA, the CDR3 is TGTGCCAGCAGTAAGAGAGTGTCCTGGGGTTCGTTCGAGCAGTACTTC. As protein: CASSKRVSWGSFEQYF.

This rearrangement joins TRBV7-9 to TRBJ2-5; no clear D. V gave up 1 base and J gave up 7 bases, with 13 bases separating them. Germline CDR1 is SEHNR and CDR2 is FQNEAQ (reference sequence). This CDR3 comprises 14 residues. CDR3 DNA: TGTGCCAGCAGCTTAGATGGCACCGGGTGGACCCAGTACTTC. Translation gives CASSLDGTGWTQYF.

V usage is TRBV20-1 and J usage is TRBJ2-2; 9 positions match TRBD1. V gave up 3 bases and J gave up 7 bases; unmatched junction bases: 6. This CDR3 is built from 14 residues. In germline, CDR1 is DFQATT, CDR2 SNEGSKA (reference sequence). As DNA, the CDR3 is TGCAGTGCTAGGCCGGGACAGGGATTCGGGGAGCTGTTTTTT. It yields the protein CSARPGQGFGELFF.

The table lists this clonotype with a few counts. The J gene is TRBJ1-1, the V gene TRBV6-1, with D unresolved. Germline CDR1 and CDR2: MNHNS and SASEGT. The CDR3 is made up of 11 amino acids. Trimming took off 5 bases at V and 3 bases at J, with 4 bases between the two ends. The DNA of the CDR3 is TGTGCCAGCAGTCTGGACACTGAAGCTTTCTTT. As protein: CASSLDTEAFF.

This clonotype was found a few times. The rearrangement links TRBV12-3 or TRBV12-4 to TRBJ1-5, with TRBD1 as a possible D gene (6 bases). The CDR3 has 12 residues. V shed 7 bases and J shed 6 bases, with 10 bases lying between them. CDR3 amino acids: CASTGEGQPQHF. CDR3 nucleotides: TGTGCCAGCACAGGGGAAGGTCAGCCCCAGCATTTT.

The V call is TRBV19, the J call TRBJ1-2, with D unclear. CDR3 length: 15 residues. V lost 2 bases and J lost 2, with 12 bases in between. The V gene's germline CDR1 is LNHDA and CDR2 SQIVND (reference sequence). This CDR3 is CASSILDGPNYGYTF. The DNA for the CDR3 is TGTGCCAGTAGTATATTGGACGGTCCGAACTATGGCTACACCTTC.

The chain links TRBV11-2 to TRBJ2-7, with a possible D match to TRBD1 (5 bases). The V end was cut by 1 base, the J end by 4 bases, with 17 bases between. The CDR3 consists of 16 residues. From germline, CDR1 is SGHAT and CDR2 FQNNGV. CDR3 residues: CASSLGLGAGIYEQYF. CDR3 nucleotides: TGTGCCAGCAGCTTAGGGTTGGGCGCAGGGATTTACGAGCAGTACTTC.